The T cell receptor beta chain described here comes from a study of cytomegalovirus exposure and HLA in healthy donors. Germline CDR1 reads LNHNV; CDR2 reads YYDKDF (reference sequence). CDR3 length equals 11 residues. The V gene lost 3 bases and the J gene lost 7 bases, with 6 bases spanning the gap. Study-wide results and limits: Trimming of TCR beta V- and J-genes showed a link, identified in a later analysis, to a missense DCLRE1C variant. It has been reported that TCR beta sequences accurately predicted the HLA-A and HLA-B alleles of most subjects. The classifier was said to identify cytomegalovirus status with high specificity and sensitivity. Researchers counted roughly 160 TCR beta chains as cytomegalovirus-associated.

Of note for this clone: Its antigen is not identified.

Both 60 Vbeta primers and 13 Jbeta primers went into the PCR. Assay: immunoSEQ multiplex PCR; the TCRdb copy retains only in-frame clones and omits some. The table shows 150,000 to 200,000 clones, with around 75% occurring only once. V is TRBV15 and J is TRBJ1-1; no clear D. Sequencing input: PBMCs. The receptor's source is a woman in her twenties or thirties in good health and CMV-seropositive. The CDR3 nucleotides are TGTGCCACCAGCAGGGAGTTTGAAGCTTTCTTT. This translates into CATSREFEAFF.